This T cell receptor (beta chain) was observed in a study of T cell responses to AZD1222 COVID-19 vaccine. About this clone itself: Its specificity is not known.

V lost 5 bases, J lost 0 bases, and 11 bases stayed unmatched. Germline CDR1 MNHEY, CDR2 SVGEGT. The CDR3 totals 18 residues. Study-level findings and limits: Donors were largely white British and mainly female; clonal diversity was possibly underestimated. Spike-specific TCR breadth and depth both grew after two AZD1222 doses. Along spike, vaccine-associated CD4 TCRs were found throughout, with dominance at 160-218 and 743-854.

Generated by immunoSEQ multiplex PCR, the TCRdb table keeps only in-frame clones and is missing some. The sample includes about 140,000 clones, about 94% of them seen just once. The rearrangement uses TRBV6-2 or TRBV6-3 and TRBJ1-5; 9 bases align to TRBD1. Specimen: peripheral blood, collected 28 days after the second AZD1222 dose. This receptor was taken from an adult who received the AZD1222 COVID-19 vaccine. In DNA, the CDR3 is TGTGCCAGCAGTGCTCGCCCCCGGGACAGGGTTAGCAATCAGCCCCAGCATTTT. Its protein product is CASSARPRDRVSNQPQHF.